Sequencing of this TCR beta chain was carried out in a study of T cell responses to AZD1222 COVID-19 vaccine. Overall study findings and caveats: Donors in the cohort were predominantly white British and more often female, and clonal diversity was possibly underestimated. The repertoires were collected only after the peak T cell response.

Notes on this clone: Its target is not known.

V shed 2 bases and J shed 1 base, with 13 bases lying between them. Looked up from germline, CDR1 is MNHEY and CDR2 is SMNVEV (reference sequence). This CDR3 comprises 16 residues. Measured with immunoSEQ multiplex PCR; TCRdb has only the in-frame clones, and not every one. Of around 180,000 clones in the sample, 85% to 90% were seen once. The chain couples TRBV27 to TRBJ2-3, with D possibly matching TRBD2 (6 bases). Specimen: peripheral blood, collected on day 0 of AZD1222 vaccination. This receptor was identified in an adult in good health. The CDR3 DNA follows: TGTGCCAGCAGTTTAGTTTTTAGCGGACGCACAGATACGCAGTATTTT. This codes for CASSLVFSGRTDTQYF.